This T cell receptor beta chain is drawn from a study of blood T cell repertoires in COVID-19. The overall study: In each case, the material was cDNA or gDNA derived from T cells, B-cell-depleted T cells, or PBMCs.

Germline V CDR1 and CDR2: SGHAT, FQNNGV. The CDR3 length is 14 residues. Trimming shortened V by 1 base and J by 2 bases, and 9 bases separated the two germline ends. As processed by the authors: Reference gene primer amplification yielded estimated nucleated cell counts. The method was immunoSEQ multiplex PCR; TCRdb's version includes in-frame clones alone and lacks a portion of them. V, J and clone size are those of that table, while D and trimming were read from the DNA. The sample has 350,000 to 450,000 clones, around 86% seen once. The receptor was derived from a human donor in a cohort sampled during active COVID-19. This chain links TRBV11-2 with TRBJ2-7; unclear D gene. The specimen was peripheral blood. CDR3 residues: CASSLGVRPYEQYF. In nucleotides, the CDR3 is TGTGCCAGCAGCTTAGGCGTCAGGCCCTACGAGCAGTACTTC.